A single sample gave rise to the 14 T cell receptor beta chains below, sequenced in a study of CD8 T cells in Susac syndrome (dated by TCRdb to about 2019). Libraries were prepared through the immunoSEQ multiplex PCR assay. RNA was extracted using the RNeasy kit, and roughly 0.5 to 1 ug of the RNA was reverse transcribed with random hexamers. The raw public data were reprocessed by TCRdb itself: fastp quality trimming at Q25, MiXCR clonotype calling, in-frame beta chains only. Every entry covers one CDR3 protein and lists the most common genes and DNA from its rows. The sample includes about 120,000 distinct CDR3 sequences, with roughly 92% observed a single time. The ten most abundant clones make up roughly 0.092% of the sample. Sample: CD4+ T cells from PBMCs. The source of these receptors is a human donor in good health.

The gene calls are TRBV3-1 and TRBJ2-1, with D unresolved. The V gene lost 1 base and the J gene lost 8 bases, with 3 bases spanning the gap. The CDR3 has 11 residues. The germline CDR1 and CDR2 sequences are LGHDT and YNNKEL (reference sequence). CDR3 nucleotide sequence: TGTGCCAGCAGCCAAGGGTATGAGCAGTTCTTC. Amino acids: CASSQGYEQFF.

The genes are TRBV7-2 and TRBJ2-7, with D possibly being TRBD1 (5 bases). V was trimmed by 4 bases and J by 6 bases, leaving 13 bases between them. CDR1 and CDR2 from the germline V gene are SGHTA and FQGNSA. The CDR3 extends over 13 amino acids. This CDR3 is CASSSTVGPEQYF. The CDR3, as DNA: TGTGCCAGCAGCTCGACAGTCGGCCCCGAGCAGTACTTC.

The chain couples TRBV5-4 to TRBJ2-2; D gene unclear. Trimming cost V 0 bases and J 1 base, with 4 bases left between them. The germline gives CDR1 SGHNT, CDR2 YYREEE (reference sequence). CDR3 length equals 14 residues. For the CDR3, the DNA is TGTGCCAGCAGCTTGGGCGGGAACACCGGGGAGCTGTTTTTT. Its translation is CASSLGGNTGELFF.

The rearrangement uses TRBV6-2 or TRBV6-3 and TRBJ1-1; 9 bases fit TRBD1. Trimming took 2 bases from V and 4 from J; bases not matched to a gene: 5. Germline V gene sequence: CDR1 MNHEY, CDR2 SVGEGT. The CDR3 extends over 15 amino acids. As DNA, the CDR3 is TGTGCCAGCAGTTACGGGGGACAGGGACCCACTGAAGCTTTCTTT. Translation gives CASSYGGQGPTEAFF.

V and J are TRBV29-1 and TRBJ2-1; D is ambiguous. The V end lost 4 bases, the J end lost 2 bases, and 15 bases lay between the germline ends. The germline V gene has CDR1 SQVTM and CDR2 ANQGSEA. The CDR3 contains 15 residues. For the CDR3, the DNA is TGCAGCGTTGGAAGTCTGGGCTGGGCCTACAATGAGCAGTTCTTC. It encodes CSVGSLGWAYNEQFF.

The chain has TRBV2 and TRBJ1-4, with a tentative D call TRBD1 (6 bases). The CDR3 is 15 residues long. CDR1 is SNHLY and CDR2 is FYNNEI in the germline V gene. V shed 4 bases and J shed 7 bases, with 16 bases lying between them. CDR3 DNA sequence: TGTGCCAGCAGTGGCCTCGGACAGATCTCTGAAAAACTGTTTTTT. Protein: CASSGLGQISEKLFF.

V gene TRBV5-1 combines with J gene TRBJ2-1; D gene ambiguous. Germline V gene data show CDR1 as SGHRS and CDR2 as YFSETQ. The CDR3 consists of 13 residues. The V end lost 4 bases, the J end lost 6 bases, and 11 bases lay between the germline ends. CDR3 loop: CASSVFATNEQFF. In DNA, the CDR3 is TGCGCCAGCAGCGTATTCGCCACCAATGAGCAGTTCTTC.

This chain joins TRBV3-1 and TRBJ1-1; D not resolved. Trimming took 1 base from V and 6 from J, leaving 6 bases between them. This CDR3 contains 12 residues. Germline CDR1 reads LGHDT; CDR2 reads YNNKEL (reference sequence). The CDR3, as DNA: TGTGCCAGCAGCCAAGGGAAGTCTGAAGCTTTCTTT. Protein: CASSQGKSEAFF.

The J gene is TRBJ2-5, the V gene TRBV12-3 or TRBV12-4; D is possibly TRBD1 or TRBD2 (6 bases each). The V end was cut by 5 bases, the J end by 2 bases, with 15 bases between. The CDR3 contains 15 residues. For the CDR3, the DNA is TGTGCCAGCAGTCCCGTCGGGGGCTGGCAAGAGACCCAGTACTTC. Protein sequence: CASSPVGGWQETQYF.

The J gene is TRBJ2-1, the V gene TRBV4-1, with D unresolved. V was trimmed by 0 bases and J by 0 bases, leaving 9 bases between them. Germline loops: CDR1 MGHRA, CDR2 YSYEKL. The CDR3 length is 16 residues. The CDR3 protein is CASSQETSSSYNEQFF. The CDR3 nucleotides are TGCGCCAGCAGCCAAGAAACGTCAAGCTCCTACAATGAGCAGTTCTTC.

This clonotype has a handful of counts. The chain employs TRBV19 and TRBJ1-1; D may be TRBD1 (5 bases). This CDR3 comprises 14 residues. V dropped 4 bases and J dropped 1 base, with 10 bases sitting between them. In germline, CDR1 is LNHDA, CDR2 SQIVND (reference sequence). The CDR3 spells CASSSRQGNTEAFF. In DNA form, the CDR3 reads TGTGCCAGTAGTAGTAGGCAGGGGAACACTGAAGCTTTCTTT.

This rearrangement joins TRBV5-1 to TRBJ2-1, with 11 bases fitting TRBD2. The V gene's germline CDR1 is SGHRS and CDR2 YFSETQ. J lost 0 bases, V lost 5 bases, and 1 base had no gene match. The CDR3 has 15 amino acids. CDR3 sequence: CASRGTSGSYNEQFF. The CDR3 nucleotides read TGCGCCAGCAGGGGGACTAGCGGCTCCTACAATGAGCAGTTCTTC.

This clonotype was detected a few times. The chain recombines TRBV7-9 with TRBJ2-7; 9 bases map to TRBD2. There are 15 residues in the CDR3. From germline, CDR1 is SEHNR and CDR2 FQNEAQ (reference sequence). The J segment lost 2 bases and the V segment lost 1 base, leaving 3 bases of the junction unmatched. DNA of the CDR3: TGTGCCAGCAGCTTAGGACTAGCGGAAACCTACGAGCAGTACTTC. It yields the protein CASSLGLAETYEQYF. Drawing the rest from reference TRBV7-9 and TRBJ2-7, the complete variable domain is DTGVSQNPRHKITKRGQNVTFRCDPISEHNRLYWYRQTLGQGPEFLTYFQNEAQLEKSRLLSDRFSAERPKGSFSTLEIQRTEQGDSAMYLCASSLGLAETYEQYFGPGTRLTVT.

V usage is TRBV11-2 and J usage is TRBJ1-2, with a weak D call TRBD1 (6 bases). V gave up 0 bases and J gave up 5 bases, with 10 bases separating them. Germline-derived CDR1 and CDR2 are SGHAT and FQNNGV. The CDR3 has 14 residues. The CDR3 DNA sequence: TGTGCCAGCAGCTTAGATATGGGGACATATGGCTACACCTTC. Residues: CASSLDMGTYGYTF.